The clone carrying this T cell receptor (beta chain) was found many times. This sample stems from a study of early T cells in non-severe SARS-CoV-2 infection. Study background: The study sequenced bulk RNA from unsorted whole blood, with chains unpaired.

Germline values: CDR1 LNHDA, CDR2 SQIVND (reference sequence). The CDR3 contains 14 residues. The ends were cut back, 1 base at V and 3 bases at J, with 7 bases in the middle. Individual cDNA molecules received unique molecular identifiers. TCRdb called the 5' RACE reads again in MiXCR, with one record for every CDR3 protein. This table holds some 35,000 distinct CDR3 sequences, less than 5% found once. Specimen: whole blood. The TCR originated in an adult who was a healthcare worker with PCR-confirmed SARS-CoV-2 infection or an uninfected control (not recorded which). The chain combines TRBV19 with TRBJ1-5, with D hard to call. The CDR3 coding sequence is TGTGCCAGTAGTATAGTTGGCCTCAATCAGCCCCAGCATTTT. Protein sequence: CASSIVGLNQPQHF.